Sequencing of this TCR beta chain was carried out in a study of T cells expressing NK-cell markers. The wider study: The sequencing cohort of eight donors included seven HCMV-seropositive individuals and one seronegative individual.

TCRdb reanalyzed the 5' RACE reads, giving one entry per CDR3 protein sequence and no DNA. The sample data list 200,000 to 300,000 distinct CDR3 sequences. This CDR3 is built from 14 residues. CDR1 is SNHLY and CDR2 is FYNNEI in the germline V gene. Source material: blood T cells: a sorted CD56 or NKG2C T cell subset, CD4+ or CD8+ T cells, or bulk PBMC T cells (not recorded which). This receptor was taken from a man between 18 and 35 years old in good health. This chain links TRBV2 with TRBJ2-5; the D gene TCRdb calls, TRBD1, cannot be checked with no DNA. CDR3 amino acids: CASSESGPGETQYF.